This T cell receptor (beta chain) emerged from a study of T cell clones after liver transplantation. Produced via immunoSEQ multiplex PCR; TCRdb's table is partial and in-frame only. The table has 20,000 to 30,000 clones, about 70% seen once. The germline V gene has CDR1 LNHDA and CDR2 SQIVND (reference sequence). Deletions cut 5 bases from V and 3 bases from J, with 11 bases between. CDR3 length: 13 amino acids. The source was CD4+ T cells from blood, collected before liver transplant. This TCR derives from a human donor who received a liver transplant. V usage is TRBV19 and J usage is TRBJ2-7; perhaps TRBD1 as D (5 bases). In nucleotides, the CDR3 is TGTGCCAGTAGTTATAAACAGGACTACGAGCAGTACTTC. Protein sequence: CASSYKQDYEQYF.